The rows below give T cell receptor beta chains drawn from one sample of a study of CD4 and CD8 cells across lung adenocarcinoma regions. TCRdb recomputed calls from the PCR reads with MiXCR, one row per CDR3 protein. The sample lists 5,200 or so distinct CDR3 sequences, 50% to 60% occurring once. The source material was CD4+ T cells from the center of a lung tumor. All receptors come from a male donor with lung adenocarcinoma. The CD4 and CD8 labels of this study may be unreliable. Both conserved end residues are part of each CDR3. The D gene is left open where the match is weak. Clone size, where shown, is once, few, many, or a class for clones that have expanded.

once	TRBJ1-5	TRBD1	TRBV6-1	TGTGCCAGCAGACGATTCTTCCGGGACAGGGGTGCGCCCCAGCATTTT	CASRRFFRDRGAPQHF
-	TRBJ2-5	-	TRBV6-8	TGTGCCAGCAGTTACCCGGACAGCCAAGAGACCCAGTACTTC	CASSYPDSQETQYF
-	TRBJ2-1	TRBD2	TRBV6-5	TGTGCCAGCAGTTATGGCGGGAGGTGGCATAATGAGCAGTTCTTC	CASSYGGRWHNEQFF
-	TRBJ1-5	TRBD1	TRBV7-2	TGTGCCAGCAGCTTAGGGGGGGACAGGCGGGTCCAGCCCCAGCATTTT	CASSLGGDRRVQPQHF
-	TRBJ2-1	TRBD2	TRBV6-1	TGTGCCAGCAGTGAATATATGGGGACTAGCTACAATGAGCAGTTCTTC	CASSEYMGTSYNEQFF
-	TRBJ2-5	TRBD2	TRBV7-6	TGTGCCAGCAGCTTAGGGCTAGCGGGAGTTTGGGAGACCCAGTACTTC	CASSLGLAGVWETQYF
-	TRBJ2-1	-	TRBV6-1	TGTGCCAGCAGTGAAGGTACGAACTCCGATGAGCAGTTTTTC	CASSEGTNSDEQFF
few	TRBJ2-7	TRBD2	TRBV6-1	TGTGCCAGCAGTGACGGACTAGCGGACTACGAGCAGTACTTC	CASSDGLADYEQYF
-	TRBJ1-1	-	TRBV6-5	TGTGCCATCAGTTACTCGAGAGGAGACACTGAAGCTTTCTTT	CAISYSRGDTEAFF
-	TRBJ2-5	-	TRBV6-1	TGTGCCAGCAGTGAAGCGAGGGCTCTCACGGAATCTGCCAAAGACACTCAGTACTTC	CASSEARALTESAKDTQYF
few	TRBJ2-7	-	TRBV6-1	TGTGCCAGCAGTGAACGAGGGGGTCAGAGCGAGCAGTACTTC	CASSERGGQSEQYF
-	TRBJ2-1	TRBD2	TRBV4-2	TGTGCCAGCAGCCAAGAAACTAGCGGGAGTTGGTACAATGAGCAGTTCTTC	CASSQETSGSWYNEQFF
-	TRBJ2-1	-	TRBV6-2/TRBV6-3	TGTGCCAGCAGGCCAACGGGCCGCGGAGGGGATGAGCAGTTCTTC	CASRPTGRGGDEQFF
-	TRBJ2-1	TRBD2	TRBV11-3	TGTGCCAGCAGTAGCGGGAGGTTCTCCTACAATGAGCAGTTCTTC	CASSSGRFSYNEQFF
few	TRBJ2-1	-	TRBV6-1	TGTGCCAGCAGAGTCCAAGCGGGTACATCCTACAATGAGCAGTTCTTC	CASRVQAGTSYNEQFF
medium-sized	TRBJ1-5	-	TRBV4-1	TGCGCCAGCAGCCGACGGGAGGGTGATAGCAATCAGCCCCAGCATTTT	CASSRREGDSNQPQHF
-	TRBJ2-7	-	TRBV6-5	TGTGCCAGCAGTTACTCCGGGTTCTCCTCCTACGAGCAGTACTTC	CASSYSGFSSYEQYF
-	TRBJ2-4	-	TRBV6-1	TGTGCCAGCAGTGATGATCCGTCTGGACTAGCCAAAAACATTCAGTACTTC	CASSDDPSGLAKNIQYF
-	TRBJ2-1	-	TRBV6-1	TGTGCCAGCAGTGAAGCAGGGGATTACCCCTACAATGAGCAGTTCTTC	CASSEAGDYPYNEQFF
-	TRBJ2-5	TRBD1	TRBV6-1	TGTGCCAGCAGTATGTCCCTACAGGGGGCCCAAGAGACCCAGTACTTC	CASSMSLQGAQETQYF
-	TRBJ1-1	-	TRBV24-1	TGTGCCACCAGTGGCCCCCCCGATTATGAAGCTTTCTTT	CATSGPPDYEAFF
medium-sized	TRBJ2-3	-	TRBV27	TGTGCCACCCAGGTAGACTCCCTCCGGGATACGCAGTATTTT	CATQVDSLRDTQYF
-	TRBJ2-1	TRBD2	TRBV6-1	TGTGCCAGCAGGTTGGCTAGCGGGACCTCATACAAGGAGCAGTTCTTC	CASRLASGTSYKEQFF
-	TRBJ2-7	TRBD1	TRBV6-1	TGTGCCAGCAGTAAAGGGACAGGGCAACCGTACGAGCAGTACTTC	CASSKGTGQPYEQYF
-	TRBJ2-1	-	TRBV6-8	TGTGCCAGGGGGGGACACGGCGGGTTCGATGAGCAGTTCTTC	CARGGHGGFDEQFF
-	TRBJ2-4	-	TRBV4-1	TGCGCCAGCAGCCTCTCCCCGCGGGGCAACTTTCCTGTAGCCAAAAACATTCAGTACTTC	CASSLSPRGNFPVAKNIQYF
few	TRBJ2-5	TRBD2	TRBV6-1	TGTGCCAGCAGGTCAGGTGGACTTGGACTAGCGCAAGAGACCCAGTACTTC	CASRSGGLGLAQETQYF
few	TRBJ1-2	-	TRBV27	TGTGCCAGCAACCCACCTTGCAAGACGGTTATGTTTGGCTACACCTTC	CASNPPCKTVMFGYTF
-	TRBJ2-1	TRBD1	TRBV4-1	TGCGCCAGCAGCCATACAGGGGATGAGCAGTTCTTC	CASSHTGDEQFF
-	TRBJ2-1	-	TRBV14	TGTGCCAGCAGCCGCTACGGGAGCTCCTACAATGAGCAGTTCTTC	CASSRYGSSYNEQFF
-	TRBJ1-4	-	TRBV6-5	TGTGCCAGCAGTTACTCGGTCGATGAAAAACTGTTTTTT	CASSYSVDEKLFF
-	TRBJ1-5	-	TRBV6-1	TGTGCCAGCAGGGTGGGGGGCTTGCACAATCAGCCCCAGCATTTT	CASRVGGLHNQPQHF
few	TRBJ2-6	-	TRBV6-1	TGTGCCAGCAGTGAAGCAATCTATCATGGGTCTGGGGCCAACGTCCTGACTTTC	CASSEAIYHGSGANVLTF
few	TRBJ2-3	-	TRBV10-3	TGTGCGGGGAGTGGTGAGGGCGGCCCAGAGACGCAGTATTTC	CAGSGEGGPETQYF
-	TRBJ1-5	-	TRBV6-1	TGTGCCAGCAGTGAACGGGGCGGGGCTAGCAATCAGCCCCAGCATTTT	CASSERGGASNQPQHF
medium-sized	TRBJ1-2	-	TRBV25-1	TGTGCCAGCAGTGGGATCAGCGTTAACTATGGCTACACCTTC	CASSGISVNYGYTF
large	TRBJ1-1	TRBD1	TRBV6-1	TGTGCCAGCAGCCCCCAACCGGGACAGGGGTCCCAAGGGGTTACGGCTTTCTTT	CASSPQPGQGSQGVTAFF
-	TRBJ2-5	TRBD1	TRBV6-1	TGTGCCAGCAGTCGTTCGGGACAGGGATCGGAGACCCAGTACTTC	CASSRSGQGSETQYF
few	TRBJ2-5	-	TRBV24-1	TGTGCCACCAGTGCCTCCCCCGGGGGCGGGGAGACCCAGTACTTC	CATSASPGGGETQYF
-	TRBJ1-3	-	TRBV6-2/TRBV6-3	TGTGCCACCAACTCTCCGGGACAACACTCTGGAAACACCATATATTTT	CATNSPGQHSGNTIYF
-	TRBJ2-7	TRBD2	TRBV10-3	TGTGGCATCACGGGGGGGAGAGCTAAAGATACGCAGTACTTC	CGITGGRAKDTQYF
-	TRBJ2-7	TRBD1	TRBV12-3/TRBV12-4	TGTGCCAGCAGTTCCCACCGGGACAGTACCTACGAGCAGTACTTC	CASSSHRDSTYEQYF
-	TRBJ2-4	-	TRBV9	TGTGCCAGCAGCGTAGGGGGGCGGTGGGCCAAAGATACGCAGTACTTT	CASSVGGRWAKDTQYF
medium-sized	TRBJ1-6	TRBD1	TRBV11-2	TGTGCCAGCAGCCTAGGGGGCGCGGGAAATTCACCCCTCCACTTT	CASSLGGAGNSPLHF
-	TRBJ1-2	-	TRBV6-5	TGTGCCAGCAGTTACGGCGCAGGGGCTAACTATGGCTACACCTTC	CASSYGAGANYGYTF
few	TRBJ2-2	-	TRBV6-1	TGTGCCAGCAGTCCCAGTTGGCTCGGGGAGCTGTTTTTT	CASSPSWLGELFF
-	TRBJ2-3	-	TRBV6-4	TGTGCCAGCAGGGACAACGCGGGGGCAGCGACAGATACGCAGTATTTT	CASRDNAGAATDTQYF
-	TRBJ1-3	-	TRBV11-2	TGTGCCAGCAGCTTAGATTCACCAGGGGCTGGAAACACCATATATTTT	CASSLDSPGAGNTIYF
-	TRBJ2-2	-	TRBV6-1	TGTGCCAGCAGTGAGGGCTGTGCGGGAACCGGGGAGCTGTTTTTT	CASSEGCAGTGELFF
-	TRBJ2-5	-	TRBV6-1	TGTGCCAGCAGTGCGGGGCAGGGAAGGTTAGACCAAGACATCCAGTACTTC	CASSAGQGRLDQDIQYF
-	TRBJ2-3	-	TRBV27	TGTGCCAGCAGTTTATTGGGGTCCCCCACAGATACGCAGTATTTT	CASSLLGSPTDTQYF
-	TRBJ1-3	-	TRBV6-1	TGTGCCAGCAAGCGAAACTCTGGAAACACCATATATTTT	CASKRNSGNTIYF
-	TRBJ2-4	-	TRBV24-1	TGTGCCACCAGTGACCCCCGTTGGTCGGGGCTGGGGGCCAAAAACACTCAGTACTTC	CATSDPRWSGLGAKNTQYF
large	TRBJ2-1	TRBD2	TRBV24-1	TGTGCCACTGAACCCGGGCGGGGGGTATACAATGAGCAGTTCTTC	CATEPGRGVYNEQFF
-	TRBJ2-5	-	TRBV7-2	TGTGCCAGCAGCTTTATCCTAGGGCCCCAAGAGACCCAGTACTTC	CASSFILGPQETQYF
-	TRBJ1-1	-	TRBV12-3/TRBV12-4	TGTGCCAGCAGTTTGACTCGGACGAACACTGAAGCTTTCTTT	CASSLTRTNTEAFF
-	TRBJ2-7	-	TRBV7-2	TGTGCCAGCACCCCCGACGCGGGGGCATCCTACGAGCAGTACTTC	CASTPDAGASYEQYF